What follows are 17 T cell receptor beta chains derived from one specimen sequenced in a study of early stage breast cancer tumors. Profiled with immunoSEQ multiplex PCR; TCRdb holds only in-frame clones, not every one. The top ten clones hold 33% of a sample with 25,000 to 30,000 clones, under 75% of them seen once. Sequenced sample: blood. Every receptor here comes from a person in their fifties with breast cancer.

The chain is built from TRBV2 and TRBJ1-1; D gene uncertain. Trimming took off 6 bases at V and 1 base at J, with 9 bases between the two ends. The CDR3 runs to 13 residues. Germline CDR1 and CDR2: SNHLY and FYNNEI. In DNA form, the CDR3 reads TGTGCCAGCAGATTTGGACCGAACACTGAAGCTTTCTTT. The encoded protein is CASRFGPNTEAFF.

CDR3 sequence reads: CASSYSFGEASYEQYF. In nucleotides, the CDR3 is TGTGCCAGCAGTTACTCGTTCGGAGAAGCCTCCTACGAGCAGTACTTC. This chain uses TRBV6-5 with TRBJ2-7; D not certain. Trimming took off 0 bases at V and 0 bases at J, with 12 bases between the two ends. The CDR3 sequence is 16 residues long. Germline V CDR1 and CDR2: MNHEY, SVGAGI.

This rearrangement joins TRBV15 to TRBJ2-7, with 7 bases identical to TRBD2. The CDR3 runs 15 residues. Germline V gene lookup returns CDR1 LNHNV and CDR2 YYDKDF (reference sequence). The trim removed 2 bases at V and 6 bases at J, leaving 10 bases unmatched. CDR3 in amino acids: CATSRPTAGVGEQYF. The CDR3, as DNA: TGTGCCACCAGCAGACCCACTGCGGGAGTGGGCGAGCAGTACTTC.

This chain uses TRBV18 with TRBJ2-7; D is ambiguous. Trimming took off 5 bases at V and 5 bases at J, with 19 bases between the two ends. Germline CDR1 reads KGHSH; CDR2 reads LQKENI. The CDR3 contains 15 residues. CDR3 region: CASSKGLVGPNEQYF. DNA for the CDR3: TGTGCCAGCTCAAAAGGGCTAGTAGGTCCTAACGAGCAGTACTTC.

V is TRBV14 and J is TRBJ1-1, with no clear D. The V and J ends lost 4 bases and 2 bases respectively, with 8 bases between them. The CDR3 runs to 13 residues. The germline V gene has CDR1 SGHDN and CDR2 FVKESK. In DNA form, the CDR3 reads TGTGCCAGCAGCCTACAACCTAACACTGAAGCTTTCTTT. Translating gives CASSLQPNTEAFF.

V and J are TRBV4-1 and TRBJ1-3; no clear D gene. V lost 1 base and J lost 0, with 10 bases in between. CDR3 size: 16 residues. CDR1 and CDR2 from the germline V gene are MGHRA and YSYEKL. CDR3 nucleotide sequence: TGCGCCAGCAGCCAAGGCGAGCAGGTCTCTGGAAACACCATATATTTT. Encoded protein: CASSQGEQVSGNTIYF.

This chain uses TRBV19 with TRBJ2-1; D perhaps matches TRBD2 (5 bases). CDR1 and CDR2 (germline): LNHDA, SQIVND (reference sequence). V was cut by 1 base and J by 7 bases, with 11 bases left in between. The CDR3 has 14 amino acids. CDR3 amino acids: CASSIGGKRNEQFF. The DNA for the CDR3 is TGTGCCAGTAGTATAGGAGGGAAACGAAATGAGCAGTTCTTC.

The chain combines TRBV7-9 with TRBJ2-4; 7 bases map to TRBD1. The CDR3 is 16 residues long. The junction had 12 bases not matched to a gene; V was cut back by 2 bases and J by 8 bases. Germline V gene sequence: CDR1 SEHNR, CDR2 FQNEAQ (reference sequence). The CDR3 loop is CASSLIQGRGRHIQYF. Written as DNA, the CDR3 is TGTGCCAGCAGCTTAATACAGGGGAGAGGAAGACACATTCAGTACTTC.

The CDR3 nucleotides read TGTGCCAGCAGCAGCGACAGGGGGCGTTCTCAGCCCCAGCATTTT. It is translated as CASSSDRGRSQPQHF. The gene calls are TRBV7-2 and TRBJ1-5; 10 positions agree with TRBD1. CDR3 size: 15 residues. The germline V gene has CDR1 SGHTA and CDR2 FQGNSA. V was clipped by 5 bases and J by 6 bases; unmatched bases: 7.

This chain links TRBV5-1 with TRBJ1-3; D may be TRBD1 (5 bases). V was cut by 4 bases and J by 4 bases, with 12 bases left in between. The CDR3 contains 14 residues. The germline gives CDR1 SGHRS, CDR2 YFSETQ. This chain's CDR3 is CASSLAGSGNTIYF. CDR3 DNA sequence: TGCGCCAGCAGCCTGGCAGGGTCAGGAAACACCATATATTTT.

Only a few counts were recorded for this clone. The chain employs TRBV6-1 and TRBJ2-5, with D unresolved. CDR3 size: 14 residues. Deletions cut 4 bases from V and 7 bases from J, with 16 bases between. The V gene's germline CDR1 is MNHNS and CDR2 SASEGT. The CDR3 DNA reads TGTGCCAGCAGTGTTAACAGACCATCAGGGACCCAGTACTTC. Its protein product is CASSVNRPSGTQYF.

This chain joins TRBV30 and TRBJ1-3; 9 bases line up with TRBD1. With V trimmed by 2 bases and J by 4 bases, 12 bases remained unmatched. Germline loops: CDR1 GTSNPN, CDR2 SVGIG (reference sequence). CDR3 length: 17 residues. Written as DNA, the CDR3 is TGTGCCTGGAGTATCCTAACCGGGACAGGGAGCGGAAACACCATATATTTT. Translation gives CAWSILTGTGSGNTIYF. Based on the CDR3 plus reference TRBV30 and TRBJ1-3, the full variable domain is SQTIHQWPATLVQPVGSPLSLECTVEGTSNPNLYWYRQAAGRGLQLLFYSVGIGQISSEVPQNLSASRPQDRQFILSSKKLLLSDSGFYLCAWSILTGTGSGNTIYFGEGSWLTVV.

This clone was observed a handful of times. The CDR3 nucleotides are TGTGCCAGCAGCTCAAGGACAGGGTGGGGCTATGGCTACACCTTC. The encoded protein is CASSSRTGWGYGYTF. The chain combines TRBV7-2 with TRBJ1-2, with 8 bases matching TRBD1. CDR3 length: 15 amino acids. Germline V lookup: CDR1 SGHTA, CDR2 FQGNSA. Germline trimming cut 4 bases from V and 4 bases from J; bases unmatched to any gene: 8. Complete variable domain (other parts from reference TRBV7-2 and TRBJ1-2): GAGVSQSPSNKVTEKGKDVELRCDPISGHTALYWYRQSLGQGLEFLIYFQGNSAPDKSGLPSDRFSAERTGGSVSTLTIQRTQQEDSAVYLCASSSRTGWGYGYTFGSGTRLTVV.

The genes are TRBV7-9 and TRBJ2-7; D not certain. Trimming took off 5 bases at V and 0 bases at J, with 11 bases between the two ends. Germline loops: CDR1 SEHNR, CDR2 FQNEAQ (reference sequence). There are 14 residues in the CDR3. As DNA, the CDR3 is TGTGCCAGCAGCGCCACACTTGGCTCCTACGAGCAGTACTTC. It specifies CASSATLGSYEQYF.

This chain uses TRBV5-4 with TRBJ1-1; 8 bases match TRBD1. V trimming: 2 bases; J trimming: 0 bases; junction bases outside the gene matches: 6. The CDR3 covers 16 residues. Per the germline V gene, CDR1 is SGHNT and CDR2 is YYREEE (reference sequence). CDR3 DNA: TGTGCCAGCAGCTTAGGGGCAGGGGGCCTGAACACTGAAGCTTTCTTT. It yields the protein CASSLGAGGLNTEAFF.

V usage is TRBV6-6 and J usage is TRBJ2-7, with TRBD2 as a possible D gene (5 bases). Germline CDR1 and CDR2: MNHNY and SVGAGI (reference sequence). V lost 3 bases and J 2 bases, leaving 14 bases between the germline ends. The CDR3 covers 15 residues. The CDR3 region has the DNA TGTGCCAGCAGTTATAGTAGCTCCGGGGCCTACGAGCAGTACTTC. This gives the protein CASSYSSSGAYEQYF.

The genes are TRBV30 and TRBJ2-7; D may be TRBD1 (6 bases). The CDR3 is 13 amino acids. V lost 5 bases and J 6 bases, leaving 17 bases between the germline ends. In germline, CDR1 is GTSNPN, CDR2 SVGIG (reference sequence). The DNA of the CDR3 is TGTGCCTGGGAAGCCAACAGGGAGAGCGAGCAGTACTTC. Residues: CAWEANRESEQYF.